The 28 T cell receptor beta chains given below trace back to one sample, sequenced in a study of blood T cell repertoires in COVID-19 (TCRdb year 2020). The library was made by the immunoSEQ multiplex PCR assay. Sourced from immuneACCESS, this table was stored by TCRdb with only in-frame sequences that have V and J called. A share of the clones is absent; for the studies checked, an unresolved V gene accounts for under half, and the remainder has no known explanation. The table for this sample lists about 230,000 clones; approximately 88% of them were counted only once. The ten biggest clones cover roughly 30% of the sample. The source material was peripheral blood. These receptors all come from a middle-aged man with acute or convalescent COVID-19.

The sample holds a few counts of this clone. V is TRBV5-6 and J is TRBJ1-5; 8 bases line up with TRBD1. Germline loops: CDR1 SGHDT, CDR2 YYEEEE. V lost 1 base to trimming and J lost 5 bases; unmatched junction nucleotides: 2. The CDR3 contains 14 residues. CDR3 bases: TGTGCCAGCAGCTTGACGACAGGGGATCAGCCCCAGCATTTT. Translation: CASSLTTGDQPQHF.

A remark on this clone: Just one base apart from a much larger clone, this may be a read error. V is TRBV7-9 and J is TRBJ2-5, with unresolved D. This CDR3 has 11 residues. The germline V and J ends were trimmed by 4 bases and 2 bases, with 2 bases remaining between them. Germline loops: CDR1 SEHNR, CDR2 FQNEAQ (reference sequence). CDR3 loop: CASSSQETQYF. The CDR3 coding sequence is TGTGCCAGCAGCTCACAAGAGACCCAGTACTTC. Full variable domain (missing parts from reference TRBV7-9 and TRBJ2-5): DTGVSQNPRHKITKRGQNVTFRCDPISEHNRLYWYRQTLGQGPEFLTYFQNEAQLEKSRLLSDRFSAERPKGSFSTLEIQRTEQGDSAMYLCASSSQETQYFGPGTRLLVL.

The chain joins TRBV3-1 (or the pseudogene TRBV3-2) to TRBJ1-5; maybe TRBD1 (5 bases). The CDR3 is made up of 17 amino acids. Trimming left V 4 bases short and J 0 bases short, with 16 bases between. Germline-derived CDR1 and CDR2 are LGHDT and YNNKEL (reference sequence). The CDR3 nucleotides read TGTGCCAGCAGCCGAGGCACTATCAGGGATAGCAATCAGCCCCAGCATTTT. As protein: CASSRGTIRDSNQPQHF.

The chain carries TRBV7-2 and TRBJ1-4; 7 bases are shared with TRBD1. This CDR3 contains 14 residues. The V gene end was trimmed by 5 bases and the J gene end by 8 bases; junction bases not matched to a gene: 8. Germline CDR1 SGHTA, CDR2 FQGNSA. Written as DNA, the CDR3 is TGTGCCAGCAGCATTAGACAGGGTGGGGAAAAACTGTTTTTT. It yields the protein CASSIRQGGEKLFF. Full variable domain (missing parts from reference TRBV7-2 and TRBJ1-4): GAGVSQSPSNKVTEKGKDVELRCDPISGHTALYWYRQSLGQGLEFLIYFQGNSAPDKSGLPSDRFSAERTGGSVSTLTIQRTQQEDSAVYLCASSIRQGGEKLFFGSGTQLSVL.

The chain is built from TRBV7-2 and TRBJ1-2; 11 nucleotides line up with TRBD1. Germline-derived CDR1 and CDR2 are SGHTA and FQGNSA. There are 19 residues in the CDR3. After removal of 3 bases from V and 3 bases from J, the junction contained 15 bases not matched to a gene. DNA of the CDR3: TGTGCCAGCAGCTTGGGGCCTTCATTCCCGGGACAGGGGGACTATGGCTACACCTTC. It encodes CASSLGPSFPGQGDYGYTF.

The rearrangement links TRBV4-2 to TRBJ2-1, with TRBD1 matching 8 bases. V lost 4 bases and J lost 6; bases outside the gene matches: 8. CDR1 LGHNA and CDR2 YNFKEQ come from the germline V gene. This CDR3 region has 15 residues. The CDR3 coding sequence is TGTGCCAGCAGCCGAGGACAGGGAGTGGGCAATGAGCAGTTCTTC. Protein sequence: CASSRGQGVGNEQFF.

This chain uses TRBV18 with TRBJ2-1, with 7 bases aligning to TRBD2. V shed 8 bases and J 5 bases; nucleotides not matched to a gene: 6. The CDR3 runs 13 residues. Per germline, CDR1 KGHSH and CDR2 LQKENI. The chain's CDR3 is CASGLGAHNEQFF. For the CDR3, the DNA is TGTGCCAGCGGACTAGGGGCTCACAATGAGCAGTTCTTC.

This sequence joins TRBV18 and TRBJ1-5; D gene unclear. V dropped 6 bases and J dropped 5 bases, with 11 bases sitting between them. This CDR3 is 13 amino acids long. Germline V lookup: CDR1 KGHSH, CDR2 LQKENI. CDR3 nucleotides: TGTGCCAGCTCCCGCCTAGCTGATCAGCCCCAGCATTTT. This codes for CASSRLADQPQHF.

The chain uses TRBV6-5 and TRBJ2-7; 10 nucleotides align to TRBD2. V shed 7 bases and J 2 bases; nucleotides not matched to a gene: 5. Germline V gene sequence: CDR1 MNHEY, CDR2 SVGAGI. There are 14 residues in the CDR3. CDR3 residues: CASTRTSGPYEQYF. The CDR3 nucleotides are TGTGCCAGCACTCGGACTAGCGGACCCTACGAGCAGTACTTC.

Only one count was recorded for this clone. The chain has TRBV7-2 and TRBJ1-5; tentatively, D is TRBD1 (5 bases). Trimming stripped 4 bases from V and 3 bases from J, with 10 bases between. The germline CDR1 and CDR2 sequences are SGHTA and FQGNSA. The CDR3 covers 14 residues. The CDR3 reads CASSSNRHNQPQHF. In DNA, the CDR3 is TGTGCCAGCAGCTCGAACAGGCACAATCAGCCCCAGCATTTT.

CDR3 nucleotides: TGTGCCTGGAGTCTCTCGGGAGGGGCCACTGAAGCTTTCTTT. It translates to CAWSLSGGATEAFF. The chain carries TRBV30 and TRBJ1-1; D may be TRBD1 (5 bases). Per the germline V gene, CDR1 is GTSNPN and CDR2 is SVGIG (reference sequence). V was trimmed by 2 bases and J by 4 bases, leaving 14 bases between them. This CDR3 has 14 amino acids.

This rearrangement joins TRBV7-3 to TRBJ2-2; D is unclear. This CDR3 has 16 residues. The germline V gene has CDR1 SGHTA and CDR2 FQGTGA. Trimming pared 5 bases from V and 2 bases from J, leaving 15 bases between. The CDR3, as DNA: TGTGCCAGCAGCCCCATGGCGGCGTCCAACACCGGGGAGCTGTTTTTT. This codes for CASSPMAASNTGELFF.

This chain uses TRBV9 with TRBJ2-2; 10 bases match TRBD1. The CDR3 runs 16 residues. J was trimmed by 6 bases and V by 2 bases; bases with no gene match: 7. Germline lookup yields CDR1 SGDLS and CDR2 YYNGEE. CDR3 sequence: CASSVWDRGLAGELFF. CDR3 coding DNA: TGTGCCAGCAGCGTCTGGGACAGGGGTTTAGCCGGGGAGCTGTTTTTT. The full variable domain, completed using reference TRBV9 and TRBJ2-2, is DSGVTQTPKHLITATGQRVTLRCSPRSGDLSVYWYQQSLDQGLQFLIQYYNGEERAKGNILERFSAQQFPDLHSELNLSSLELGDSALYFCASSVWDRGLAGELFFGEGSRLTVL.

V is TRBV12-3 or TRBV12-4 and J is TRBJ2-7, with 11 bases lining up with TRBD2. The CDR3 has 13 amino acids. Unmatched junction bases numbered 4, after V lost 6 bases and J lost 6 bases. The CDR3 bases are TGTGCCAGCAGCCGAGGACTAGCGGGCGAGCAGTACTTC. Encoded protein: CASSRGLAGEQYF.

V gene TRBV4-2 combines with J gene TRBJ2-7; 11 nucleotides align to TRBD1. V lost 0 bases and J lost 4; bases outside the gene matches: 5. The germline V gene encodes CDR1 LGHNA and CDR2 YNFKEQ. This CDR3 has 16 amino acids. CDR3: CASSQDQGQGAYEQYF. As DNA, the CDR3 is TGTGCCAGCAGCCAAGATCAAGGACAGGGGGCTTACGAGCAGTACTTC.

The chain joins TRBV24-1 to TRBJ2-1; 11 nucleotides match TRBD2. Germline V gene lookup returns CDR1 KGHDR and CDR2 SFDVKD. This CDR3 has 17 amino acids. Losses at the gene ends were 2 bases for V and 8 bases for J; bases not matched to a gene: 10. CDR3 nucleotide sequence: TGTGCCACCAGTGATTCGGTAGTAGCGGGAGGGCCAGATGAGCAGTTCTTC. It is translated as CATSDSVVAGGPDEQFF.

This chain joins TRBV3-1 (or the pseudogene TRBV3-2) and TRBJ2-5; 8 positions match TRBD2. The CDR3 loop spans 15 amino acids. Germline assignment: CDR1 LGHDT and CDR2 YNNKEL (reference sequence). V was pared by 0 bases and J by 2 bases, with 2 bases of the junction left unmatched. The CDR3: CASSQDLAGQETQYF. In nucleotides, the CDR3 is TGTGCCAGCAGCCAAGACTTAGCGGGACAAGAGACCCAGTACTTC.

The chain combines TRBV30 with TRBJ2-5; 11 nucleotides align to TRBD2. The CDR3 extends over 17 amino acids. Germline V lookup: CDR1 GTSNPN, CDR2 SVGIG (reference sequence). V shed 2 bases, J shed 2 bases, and the junction held 10 bases outside the gene matches. The CDR3 protein is CAWSPRRLAGSQETQYF. The DNA of the CDR3 is TGTGCCTGGAGTCCACGACGACTAGCGGGATCTCAAGAGACCCAGTACTTC.

The chain employs TRBV25-1 and TRBJ1-5, with a weak D call TRBD1 (5 bases). CDR1 and CDR2 (germline): MGHDK, SYGVNS. The CDR3 is made up of 13 amino acids. V was pared by 3 bases and J by 5 bases, with 8 bases between. CDR3 nucleotides: TGTGCCAGCAGTGAGACAGACCATCAGCCCCAGCATTTT. Amino acids: CASSETDHQPQHF.

CDR3 residues: CASSVGGSERNTIYF. The CDR3 bases are TGTGCCAGCAGCGTAGGTGGCTCGGAGCGAAACACCATATATTTT. The chain uses TRBV9 and TRBJ1-3; D gene uncertain. The CDR3 is 15 residues long. V lost 0 bases and J 5 bases, leaving 12 bases between the germline ends. Germline lookup yields CDR1 SGDLS and CDR2 YYNGEE.

The chain links TRBV7-8 to TRBJ2-2; 8 bases match TRBD2. V shed 5 bases and J 4 bases; nucleotides not matched to a gene: 9. CDR3 length equals 16 residues. CDR1 is SGHVS and CDR2 is FQNEAQ in the germline V gene. In nucleotides, the CDR3 is TGTGCCAGCAGCGGCCTTAACGGGAGGGGCACCGGGGAGCTGTTTTTT. This encodes CASSGLNGRGTGELFF.

The gene calls are TRBV6-5 and TRBJ2-7, with D possibly being TRBD1 (5 bases). V was shortened by 5 bases and J by 3 bases, with 11 bases between the two germline ends. CDR1 MNHEY and CDR2 SVGAGI come from the germline V gene. The CDR3 runs to 13 residues. CDR3 coding DNA: TGTGCCAGCAGTCACCGACAGCTCTACGAGCAGTACTTC. This gives the protein CASSHRQLYEQYF.

This clone was detected once. V usage is TRBV19 and J usage is TRBJ2-5; no firm D call. Germline V gene sequence: CDR1 LNHDA, CDR2 SQIVND (reference sequence). This CDR3 has 15 amino acids. V lost 2 bases to trimming and J lost 2 bases, with 12 bases between them. As DNA, the CDR3 is TGTGCCAGTAGTATATATCCAGGCTTACAAGAGACCCAGTACTTC. Its translation is CASSIYPGLQETQYF.

This chain uses TRBV30 with TRBJ1-2; 7 bases are shared with TRBD1. The CDR3 is made up of 14 amino acids. After removal of 0 bases from V and 5 bases from J, the junction contained 6 bases not matched to a gene. CDR1 and CDR2 (germline): GTSNPN, SVGIG (reference sequence). For the CDR3, the DNA is TGTGCCTGGAGTGTACAGGGGATGCAATATGGCTACACCTTC. Residues: CAWSVQGMQYGYTF.

The CDR3 is CASSLGSGSANTGELFF. Written as DNA, the CDR3 is TGTGCCAGCAGCTTGGGTAGCGGGAGTGCGAACACCGGGGAGCTGTTTTTT. This chain joins TRBV5-6 and TRBJ2-2, with TRBD2 matching 9 bases. J gave up 0 bases and V 0 bases, and 3 bases lay outside the gene matches. Germline assignment: CDR1 SGHDT and CDR2 YYEEEE. CDR3 length: 17 amino acids.

The V call is TRBV28, the J call TRBJ2-1, with 10 bases that match TRBD2. The trim removed 4 bases at V and 7 bases at J, leaving 7 bases unmatched. In germline, CDR1 is MDHEN, CDR2 SYDVKM. CDR3 length: 15 residues. The CDR3 spells CASSSLAGGTNEQFF. The DNA for the CDR3 is TGTGCCAGCAGTTCCTTAGCGGGAGGTACTAATGAGCAGTTCTTC.

This clone appeared a few times. This sequence joins TRBV10-1 and TRBJ2-7; TRBD2 matches at 8 bases. Germline V gene lookup returns CDR1 WNHNN and CDR2 SYGVQD (reference sequence). The CDR3 extends over 15 amino acids. The V gene end was trimmed by 2 bases and the J gene end by 0 bases; junction bases not matched to a gene: 3. CDR3 region: CASSEGREASYEQYF. DNA for the CDR3: TGCGCCAGCAGTGAGGGGCGGGAGGCCTCCTACGAGCAGTACTTC.

The chain links TRBV5-6 to TRBJ1-5; no firm D call. There are 15 residues in the CDR3. Deletions cut 2 bases from V and 5 bases from J, with 14 bases between. CDR1 and CDR2 from the germline V gene are SGHDT and YYEEEE. The CDR3 region is CASSLSLSGYQPQHF. Here the CDR3 DNA reads TGTGCCAGCAGCTTATCCTTGTCGGGATATCAGCCCCAGCATTTT.